These 25 T cell receptor beta chains share one sample of origin, sequenced in a study of Graves' ophthalmopathy and Graves' hyperthyroidism. RNA transcripts were the source from which TCR beta CDR3 regions were amplified. After a first-round RT-PCR with HTBI primers, a second-round multiplex PCR was run. MiXCR, applied by TCRdb to the multiplex PCR reads, yields one record per CDR3 protein. The sample lists 150,000 to 200,000 distinct CDR3 sequences, under 45% occurring once. Sequencing used peripheral blood. The receptors derive from a man aged 30 to 39 with Graves' ophthalmopathy.

This clonotype was seen a few times. The J gene is TRBJ2-5, the V gene TRBV28; 7 nucleotides align to TRBD2. The CDR3 runs to 13 residues. V was pared by 5 bases and J by 7 bases, with 7 bases of the junction left unmatched. Germline CDR1 and CDR2: MDHEN and SYDVKM. CDR3 region: CASSIREDGTQYF. For the CDR3, the DNA is TGTGCCAGCAGTATCCGGGAGGACGGGACCCAGTACTTC.

The chain joins TRBV10-3 to TRBJ2-7; TRBD1 agrees at 7 bases. Looked up from germline, CDR1 is ENHRY and CDR2 is SYGVKD. This CDR3 contains 15 residues. Trimming at V came to 10 bases and at J to 0 bases, leaving 12 bases not matched to a gene. The CDR3 nucleotides read TGTGCCACCAAACAGGGACAGTTTAACTCCTACGAGCAGTACTTC. Amino acids: CATKQGQFNSYEQYF.

The CDR3 protein is CASKQGGFHEQYF. The CDR3 DNA follows: TGTGCCAGTAAACAGGGGGGCTTCCACGAGCAGTACTTC. J is TRBJ2-7 and V is TRBV12-3 or TRBV12-4; 8 bases map to TRBD1. V dropped 9 bases and J dropped 5; count of bases not matched to a gene: 9. The CDR3 length is 13 residues.

Many counts were recorded for this clonotype. CDR3 loop: CASSYSQSSYEQYF. CDR3 nucleotide sequence: TGTGCCAGCAGTTACTCACAGAGCTCCTACGAGCAGTACTTC. The gene calls are TRBV6-2 or TRBV6-3 and TRBJ2-7; D not certain. In germline, CDR1 is MNHEY, CDR2 SVGEGT. The length of the CDR3 is 14 residues. Trimming left V 0 bases short and J 0 bases short, with 6 bases between.

This clonotype was seen repeatedly, ten times or more. J is TRBJ2-2 and V is TRBV7-8; D may be TRBD1 (6 bases). In germline, CDR1 is SGHVS, CDR2 FQNEAQ. CDR3 length equals 18 residues. Trimming left V 3 bases short and J 4 bases short, with 21 bases between. CDR3 region: CASSLRRAEGVITGELFF. For the CDR3, the DNA is TGTGCCAGCAGCTTGCGGCGGGCTGAGGGGGTAATCACCGGGGAGCTGTTTTTT.

The chain links TRBV6-1 to TRBJ2-7; 10 nucleotides match TRBD2. Looked up from germline, CDR1 is MNHNS and CDR2 is SASEGT. The CDR3 runs to 15 residues. The ends lost 6 bases at V and 1 base at J; junction bases unmatched: 6. For the CDR3, the DNA is TGTGCCAGCAGCACCGGGACTAGCGCATCCTACGAGCAGTACTTC. Protein product: CASSTGTSASYEQYF.

The V call is TRBV11-3, the J call TRBJ1-1, with 8 positions matching TRBD1. Unmatched junction bases numbered 6, after V lost 8 bases and J lost 4 bases. The germline V gene encodes CDR1 SGHNT and CDR2 YENEEA. The CDR3 covers 13 residues. The CDR3 nucleotides read TGTGCCAGCTTGGTTCAGGGGGCCACTGAAGCTTTCTTT. Its translation: CASLVQGATEAFF.

This clonotype came up many times. The V call is TRBV24-1, the J call TRBJ1-2; TRBD1 agrees at 9 bases. The germline V gene encodes CDR1 KGHDR and CDR2 SFDVKD. The CDR3 extends over 14 amino acids. Trimming removed 4 bases from V and 4 bases from J; junction bases left unmatched: 3. The CDR3 coding sequence is TGTGCCACCAGTGACACGGGACAGGGCTATGGCTACACCTTC. It codes for CATSDTGQGYGYTF.

This clonotype came up many times. The chain recombines TRBV5-1 with TRBJ2-2, with unresolved D. Trimming pared 4 bases from V and 5 bases from J, leaving 18 bases between. The germline V gene has CDR1 SGHRS and CDR2 YFSETQ. CDR3 size: 16 residues. CDR3: CASSPRRGTNTGELFF. DNA of the CDR3: TGCGCCAGCAGCCCTCGCCGTGGAACCAATACCGGGGAGCTGTTTTTT.

The rearrangement joins TRBV6-2 or TRBV6-3 to TRBJ2-7, with D perhaps TRBD1 or TRBD2 (5 bases each). The ends were cut back, 6 bases at V and 3 bases at J, with 15 bases in the middle. The CDR3 is 14 residues long. Germline V gene data show CDR1 as MNHEY and CDR2 as SVGEGT. This CDR3 reads CASSLGTEVYEQYF. In DNA, the CDR3 is TGTGCCAGCAGCCTCGGGACGGAAGTCTACGAGCAGTACTTC.

There are a few counts of this clonotype. The chain carries TRBV6-5 and TRBJ1-5; perhaps TRBD1 as D (6 bases). The germline CDR1 and CDR2 sequences are MNHEY and SVGAGI. CDR3 length: 14 amino acids. With 0 bases removed from V and 7 bases from J, the gap between germline ends came to 10 bases. The DNA of the CDR3 is TGTGCCAGCAGTTACTCTCGGGGGCGACAGCCCCAGCATTTT. Its protein product is CASSYSRGRQPQHF.

This clonotype was counted between two and nine times. The gene calls are TRBV11-3 and TRBJ2-1; D may be TRBD2 (5 bases). V gave up 2 bases and J gave up 0 bases, with 8 bases separating them. Germline V gene data show CDR1 as SGHNT and CDR2 as YENEEA. The CDR3 has 15 residues. The CDR3 DNA reads TGTGCCAGCAGCTTAACAGCGGCCTCCTACAATGAGCAGTTCTTC. Translated: CASSLTAASYNEQFF. Combining the CDR3 with reference TRBV11-3 and TRBJ2-1 gives the whole variable domain EAGVVQSPRYKIIEKKQPVAFWCNPISGHNTLYWYLQNLGQGPELLIRYENEEAVDDSQLPKDRFSAERLKGVDSTLKIQPAELGDSAVYLCASSLTAASYNEQFFGPGTRLTVL.

In its sample, this clonotype was seen many times. V usage is TRBV12-3 or TRBV12-4 and J usage is TRBJ2-2, with unresolved D. This CDR3 region has 13 residues. V was shortened by 5 bases and J by 6 bases, with 10 bases between the two germline ends. The CDR3 is CASSAELAGELFF. CDR3 sequence (DNA): TGTGCCAGCAGTGCGGAATTGGCCGGGGAGCTGTTTTTT.

This clonotype was detected many times. The gene calls are TRBV28 and TRBJ2-7; D is possibly TRBD1 or TRBD2 (5 bases each). Trimming removed 6 bases from V and 3 bases from J, with 18 bases in between. The CDR3 is 15 residues long. Germline assignment: CDR1 MDHEN and CDR2 SYDVKM. The CDR3 spells CASRSPGTEYYEQYF. CDR3 coding DNA: TGTGCCAGCAGGTCCCCCGGGACGGAGTACTACGAGCAGTACTTC.

The rearrangement joins TRBV28 to TRBJ1-5; TRBD1 matches at 7 bases. Germline V gene data show CDR1 as MDHEN and CDR2 as SYDVKM. The CDR3 loop spans 17 amino acids. The V and J ends lost 4 bases and 4 bases, in that order; junction bases with no gene match: 13. CDR3 residues: CASSSRQGRALNQPQHF. The CDR3 nucleotides are TGTGCCAGCAGTTCAAGACAGGGAAGGGCCCTGAATCAGCCCCAGCATTTT.

At least ten counts were recorded for this clonotype. This chain connects TRBV11-1 to TRBJ2-7, with D perhaps TRBD2 (5 bases). V was clipped by 4 bases and J by 3 bases, with 19 bases between them. CDR1 is SGHAT, CDR2 FQDESV, per germline (reference sequence). The CDR3 has 16 residues. CDR3 DNA sequence: TGTGCCAGCAGCTCCGATCGAGCGGAACTATACTACGAGCAGTACTTC. Translation gives CASSSDRAELYYEQYF.

This clonotype was counted ten times or more. The chain has TRBV5-1 and TRBJ2-5, with D tentatively TRBD1 or TRBD2 (5 bases each). Trimming took 0 bases from V and 2 from J, leaving 11 bases between them. This CDR3 region has 15 residues. Germline V gene data show CDR1 as SGHRS and CDR2 as YFSETQ. The CDR3 spells CASSLAGRRQETQYF. The CDR3 DNA follows: TGCGCCAGCAGCTTGGCGGGACGGAGACAAGAGACCCAGTACTTC.

The chain has TRBV7-2 and TRBJ2-7; 7 bases line up with TRBD2. This CDR3 contains 16 residues. After removal of 0 bases from V and 2 bases from J, the junction contained 7 bases not matched to a gene. CDR1 is SGHTA, CDR2 FQGNSA, per germline. CDR3 in amino acids: CASSLAPGTTAYEQYF. The CDR3 DNA is TGTGCCAGCAGCTTAGCCCCCGGGACTACCGCCTACGAGCAGTACTTC.

Comments on this clonotype: The junction differs from germline at one of its ends, possibly a read error. The V gene is TRBV7-7, the J gene TRBJ2-5; a possible D gene is TRBD2 (5 bases). Per the germline V gene, CDR1 is SSHAT and CDR2 is FNYEAQ (reference sequence). The CDR3 loop spans 14 amino acids. CDR3 amino acids: CASSLSGGLTTQYF. In nucleotides, the CDR3 is TGTGCTAGCAGCTTAAGCGGCGGATTAACCACCCAGTACTTC.

This clonotype was seen many times. The chain recombines TRBV6-2 or TRBV6-3 with TRBJ1-5; tentative D call: TRBD1 (5 bases). This CDR3 has 18 residues. CDR1 MNHEY and CDR2 SVGEGT come from the germline V gene. V was pared by 1 base and J by 6 bases, with 22 bases between. In DNA, the CDR3 is TGTGCCAGCAGTTACTGGCCCCCGGGACCCACCCCTAGTCAGCCCCAGCATTTT. The encoded protein is CASSYWPPGPTPSQPQHF.

This clonotype has at least ten counts. This sequence joins TRBV11-3 and TRBJ2-7; D might be TRBD2 (7 bases). V was trimmed by 5 bases and J by 4 bases, leaving 12 bases between them. The CDR3 has 13 residues. The V gene's germline CDR1 is SGHNT and CDR2 YENEEA. Written as DNA, the CDR3 is TGTGCCAGCAGCATGCGGGGGCGGTACGAGCAGTACTTC. It translates to CASSMRGRYEQYF.

The V and J genes are TRBV20-1 and TRBJ1-2; 9 bases are shared with TRBD1. Germline CDR1 and CDR2: DFQATT and SNEGSKA (reference sequence). The V and J ends lost 6 bases and 5 bases, in that order; junction bases with no gene match: 7. The CDR3 is 13 amino acids. The CDR3: CSAPQGARYGYTF. CDR3 nucleotides: TGCAGTGCGCCACAGGGGGCTCGGTATGGCTACACCTTC.

This clonotype was seen repeatedly, ten times or more. The J gene is TRBJ2-2, the V gene TRBV25-1; TRBD2 agrees at 11 bases. The CDR3 covers 14 residues. Germline V CDR1 and CDR2: MGHDK, SYGVNS. V dropped 7 bases and J dropped 4; count of bases not matched to a gene: 2. The CDR3 loop is CASTSGRFTGELFF. The DNA of the CDR3 is TGTGCCAGCACTAGCGGGAGGTTCACCGGGGAGCTGTTTTTT.

In its sample, this clonotype was seen many times. The chain joins TRBV30 to TRBJ1-2; D may be TRBD1 (5 bases). Germline assignment: CDR1 GTSNPN and CDR2 SVGIG (reference sequence). CDR3 size: 14 residues. This chain's CDR3 is CRLGTGGGNYGYTF. The CDR3 region has the DNA TGTCGGCTGGGAACGGGGGGGGGGAACTATGGCTACACCTTC.

This clonotype was counted at least ten times. The V and J genes are TRBV5-1 and TRBJ2-7, with 8 bases aligning to TRBD1. The CDR3 extends over 14 amino acids. J lost 2 bases, V lost 4 bases, and 5 bases had no gene match. Germline CDR1 is SGHRS and CDR2 is YFSETQ. The CDR3, as DNA: TGCGCCAGCAGCCTGGAGGGACAGGCCTACGAGCAGTACTTC. Its translation is CASSLEGQAYEQYF.